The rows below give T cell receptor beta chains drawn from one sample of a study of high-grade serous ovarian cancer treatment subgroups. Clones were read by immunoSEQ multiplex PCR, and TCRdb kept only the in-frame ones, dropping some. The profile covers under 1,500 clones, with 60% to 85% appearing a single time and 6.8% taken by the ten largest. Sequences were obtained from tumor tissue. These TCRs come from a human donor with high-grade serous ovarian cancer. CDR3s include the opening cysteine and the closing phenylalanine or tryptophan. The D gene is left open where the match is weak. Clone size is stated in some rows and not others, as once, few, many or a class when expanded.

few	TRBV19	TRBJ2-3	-	CASSIEDGDTQYF	TGTGCCAGTAGTATAGAAGACGGAGATACGCAGTATTTT
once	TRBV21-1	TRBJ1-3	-	CASSNIGVGGEGSGNTIYF	TGTGCCAGCAGCAATATTGGGGTTGGCGGAGAAGGATCTGGAAACACCATATATTTT
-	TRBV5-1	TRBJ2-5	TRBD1	CASSESFSRASGTGEGKETQYF	TGCGCCAGCAGCGAGTCCTTTTCTAGGGCTTCCGGGACAGGGGAAGGGAAAGAGACCCAGTACTTC
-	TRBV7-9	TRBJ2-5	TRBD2	CASSWGLAGDVTQYF	TGTGCCAGCAGCTGGGGACTAGCGGGGGATGTGACCCAGTACTTC
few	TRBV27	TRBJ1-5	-	CASSWQHNQPQHF	TGTGCCAGCAGTTGGCAGCACAATCAGCCCCAGCATTTT
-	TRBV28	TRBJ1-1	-	CASRLPGTANEAFF	TGTGCCAGCAGGCTTCCCGGGACGGCAAATGAAGCTTTCTTT
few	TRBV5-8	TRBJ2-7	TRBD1	CASSYPNGTGSYEQYF	TGTGCCAGCAGCTACCCTAACGGGACAGGGTCCTACGAGCAGTACTTC
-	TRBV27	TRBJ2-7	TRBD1	CASSFTGVDEQYF	TGTGCCAGCAGTTTTACAGGGGTGGACGAGCAGTACTTC
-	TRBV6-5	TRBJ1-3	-	CASSYTDRSGNTIYF	TGTGCCAGCAGTTACACGGACCGCTCTGGAAACACCATATATTTT
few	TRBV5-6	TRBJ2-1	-	CASSYRPSGWVANEQFF	TGTGCCAGCAGCTACCGACCGTCCGGGTGGGTGGCGAATGAGCAGTTCTTC
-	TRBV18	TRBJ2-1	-	CASSPASAYNEQFF	TGTGCCAGCTCACCAGCTAGCGCTTACAATGAGCAGTTCTTC
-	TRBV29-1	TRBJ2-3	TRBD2	CSVGGFADTQYF	TGCAGCGTGGGGGGGTTCGCAGATACGCAGTATTTT
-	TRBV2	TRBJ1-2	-	CASSVLGQTGHYGYTF	TGTGCCAGCAGTGTATTAGGACAAACAGGGCACTATGGCTACACCTTC
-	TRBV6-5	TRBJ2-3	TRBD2	CASRPGLAGTDTQYF	TGTGCCAGCAGGCCCGGACTAGCGGGTACAGATACGCAGTATTTT
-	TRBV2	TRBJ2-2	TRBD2	CASSWAGANTGELFF	TGTGCCAGCAGTTGGGCGGGGGCGAACACCGGGGAGCTGTTTTTT
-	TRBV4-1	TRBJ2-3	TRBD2	CASSLRGGASTDTQYF	TGCGCCAGCAGCTTGCGGGGAGGGGCTAGCACAGATACGCAGTATTTT
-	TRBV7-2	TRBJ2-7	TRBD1	CASSLEGQVPYEQYF	TGTGCCAGCAGCTTAGAGGGACAGGTGCCCTACGAGCAGTACTTC
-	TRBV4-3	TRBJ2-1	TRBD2	CASSQGTSGVNEQFF	TGCGCCAGCAGCCAAGGAACTAGCGGGGTAAATGAGCAGTTCTTC
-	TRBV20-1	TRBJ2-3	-	CSPRLGDTQYF	TGCAGTCCCCGCCTGGGGGATACGCAGTATTTT
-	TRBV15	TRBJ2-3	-	CATSEGYTDTQYF	TGTGCCACCAGCGAGGGATACACAGATACGCAGTATTTT
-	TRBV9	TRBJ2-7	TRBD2	CASSALPLAGAPEQYF	TGTGCCAGCAGCGCCCTGCCACTAGCGGGAGCTCCCGAGCAGTACTTC
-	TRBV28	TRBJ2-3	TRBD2	CASNTPLAGGTDTQYF	TGTGCCAGCAATACCCCATTAGCGGGGGGCACAGATACGCAGTATTTT
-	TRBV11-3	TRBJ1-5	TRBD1	CASSRTGSNQPQHF	TGTGCCAGCAGCCGGACAGGCTCCAATCAGCCCCAGCATTTT
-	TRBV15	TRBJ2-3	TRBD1	CATSSDGQGTDTQYF	TGTGCCACCAGCAGTGACGGACAGGGCACAGATACGCAGTATTTT
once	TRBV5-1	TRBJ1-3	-	CASSPTFIGSGNTIYF	TGCGCCAGCAGCCCTACCTTCATAGGCTCTGGAAACACCATATATTTT
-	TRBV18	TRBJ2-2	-	CASSPLPQPGPLNTGELFF	TGTGCCAGCTCACCTCTTCCCCAGCCAGGGCCCTTGAACACCGGGGAGCTGTTTTTT
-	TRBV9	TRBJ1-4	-	CASSQGAGSNEKLFF	TGTGCCAGCAGCCAAGGGGCAGGCTCTAATGAAAAACTGTTTTTT
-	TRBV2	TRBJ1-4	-	CASTREGHGNEKLFF	TGTGCCAGCACCCGGGAGGGCCACGGGAATGAAAAACTGTTTTTT